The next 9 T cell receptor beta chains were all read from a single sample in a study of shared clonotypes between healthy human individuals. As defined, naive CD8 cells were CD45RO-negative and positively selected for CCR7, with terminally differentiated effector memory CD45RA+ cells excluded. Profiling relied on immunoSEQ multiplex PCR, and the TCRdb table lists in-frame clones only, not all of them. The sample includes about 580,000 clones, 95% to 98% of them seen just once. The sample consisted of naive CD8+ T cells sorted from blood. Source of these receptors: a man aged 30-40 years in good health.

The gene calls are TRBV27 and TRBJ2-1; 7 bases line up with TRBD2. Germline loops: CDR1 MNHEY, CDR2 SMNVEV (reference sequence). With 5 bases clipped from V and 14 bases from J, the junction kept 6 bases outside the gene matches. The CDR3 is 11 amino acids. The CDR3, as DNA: TGTGCCAGCAGTCTGGGTCGGGGGGAGTTCTTC. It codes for CASSLGRGEFF.

DNA for the CDR3: TGTGCCAGCAGCTCAGGACTAGTTGGGGATACGCAGTATTTT. It is translated as CASSSGLVGDTQYF. This sequence joins TRBV11-2 and TRBJ2-3; 7 nucleotides line up with TRBD2. This CDR3 is built from 14 residues. The V and J ends lost 4 bases and 6 bases, in that order; junction bases with no gene match: 7. Looked up from germline, CDR1 is SGHAT and CDR2 is FQNNGV.

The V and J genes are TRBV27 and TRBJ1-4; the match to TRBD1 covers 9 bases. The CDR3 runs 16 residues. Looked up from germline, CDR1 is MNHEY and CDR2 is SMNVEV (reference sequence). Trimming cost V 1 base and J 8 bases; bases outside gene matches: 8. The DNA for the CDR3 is TGTGCCAGCAGTTTATTCGGGGGACAGGGCCCCGAAAAACTGTTTTTT. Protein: CASSLFGGQGPEKLFF.

The CDR3 coding sequence is TGCGCCAGCAGCCAAGATCTCAGACAAGAGACCCAGTACTTC. Translating gives CASSQDLRQETQYF. The J gene is TRBJ2-5, the V gene TRBV4-3; D is ambiguous. V was clipped by 0 bases and J by 2 bases, with 7 bases between them. CDR3 length: 14 residues. The germline CDR1 and CDR2 sequences are LGHNA and YSLEER.

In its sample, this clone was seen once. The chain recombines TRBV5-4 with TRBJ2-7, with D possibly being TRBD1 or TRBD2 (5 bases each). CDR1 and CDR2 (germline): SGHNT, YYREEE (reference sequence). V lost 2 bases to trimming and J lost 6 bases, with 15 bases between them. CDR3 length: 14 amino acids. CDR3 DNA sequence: TGTGCCAGCAGCTTTGGACCGCTCGGGACCGAGCAGTACTTC. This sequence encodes CASSFGPLGTEQYF.

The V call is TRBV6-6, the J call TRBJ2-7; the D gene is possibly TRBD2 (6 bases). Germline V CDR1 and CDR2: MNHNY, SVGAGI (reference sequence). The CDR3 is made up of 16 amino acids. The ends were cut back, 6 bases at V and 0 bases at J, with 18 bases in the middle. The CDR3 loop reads CASSRHTTRSSYEQYF. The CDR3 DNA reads TGTGCCAGCAGCCGACATACGACTAGGAGCTCCTACGAGCAGTACTTC.

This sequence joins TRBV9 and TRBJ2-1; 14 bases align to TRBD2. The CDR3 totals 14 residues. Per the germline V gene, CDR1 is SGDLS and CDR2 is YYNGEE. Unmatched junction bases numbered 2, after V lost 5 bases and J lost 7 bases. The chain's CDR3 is CASRGLAGGNEQFF. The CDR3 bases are TGTGCCAGCAGAGGACTAGCGGGGGGTAATGAGCAGTTCTTC.

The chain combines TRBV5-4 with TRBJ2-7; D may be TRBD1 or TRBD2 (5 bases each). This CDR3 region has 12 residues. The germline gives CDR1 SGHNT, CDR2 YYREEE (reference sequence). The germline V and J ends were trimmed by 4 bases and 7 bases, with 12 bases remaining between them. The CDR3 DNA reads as TGTGCCAGCAGCCTCGGGACCCAGGAGCAGTACTTC. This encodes CASSLGTQEQYF.

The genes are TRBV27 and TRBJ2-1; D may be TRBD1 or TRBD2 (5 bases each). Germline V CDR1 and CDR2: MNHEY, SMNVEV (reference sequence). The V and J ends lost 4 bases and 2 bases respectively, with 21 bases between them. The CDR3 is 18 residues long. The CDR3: CASSSTPAGTAAYNEQFF. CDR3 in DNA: TGTGCCAGCAGTTCTACCCCCGCCGGGACGGCCGCCTACAATGAGCAGTTCTTC.